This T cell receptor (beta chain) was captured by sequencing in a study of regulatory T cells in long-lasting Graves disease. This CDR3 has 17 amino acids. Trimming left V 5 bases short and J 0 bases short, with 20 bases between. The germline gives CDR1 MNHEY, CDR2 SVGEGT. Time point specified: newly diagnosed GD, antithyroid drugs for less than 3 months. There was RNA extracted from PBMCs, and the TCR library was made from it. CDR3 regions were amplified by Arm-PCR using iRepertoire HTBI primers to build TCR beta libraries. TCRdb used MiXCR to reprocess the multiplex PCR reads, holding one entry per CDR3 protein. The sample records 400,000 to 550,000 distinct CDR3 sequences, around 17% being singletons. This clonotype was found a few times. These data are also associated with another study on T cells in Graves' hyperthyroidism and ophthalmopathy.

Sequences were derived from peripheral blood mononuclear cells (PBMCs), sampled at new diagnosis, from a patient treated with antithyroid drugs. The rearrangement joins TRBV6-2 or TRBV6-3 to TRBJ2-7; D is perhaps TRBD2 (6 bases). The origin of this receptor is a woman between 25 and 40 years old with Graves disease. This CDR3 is CASSEGSWGLRSYEQYF. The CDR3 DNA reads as TGTGCCAGCAGTGAAGGATCGTGGGGACTCCGCTCCTACGAGCAGTACTTC.